This TCR beta chain was identified during a study of early T cells in non-severe SARS-CoV-2 infection. In the study overall: With bulk RNA from unsorted whole blood as input, sequencing yielded unpaired chains.

This clonotype was counted at least ten times. The antigen is not known. General study results and limits: Anti-spike CD8 responses were favored by VDJdb matching, which missed private and CD4 specificities.

Attached unique molecular identifiers marked individual cDNA molecules. A single record per CDR3 protein comes from TCRdb applying MiXCR to the 5' RACE reads. The table lists some 27,000 distinct CDR3 sequences, about 4.6% of them singletons. The clonotype comes from an adult who was a healthcare worker with PCR-confirmed SARS-CoV-2 infection or an uninfected control (not recorded which). Sequences were obtained from whole blood.

Here the CDR3 reads CATRSAGGNYEQYF. The CDR3 coding sequence is TGTGCCACCAGAAGCGCGGGAGGCAATTACGAGCAGTACTTC. The rearrangement joins TRBV15 to TRBJ2-7, with TRBD2 matching 8 bases. V trimming: 6 bases; J trimming: 4 bases; junction bases outside the gene matches: 8. CDR1 is LNHNV, CDR2 YYDKDF, per germline (reference sequence). The CDR3 spans 14 residues.